This is a list of T cell receptor beta chains from one sample in a study of patients and donors after allogeneic stem cell transplantation. TCRdb processed the RT-PCR reads anew with MiXCR; each CDR3 protein has one entry. Of about a million distinct CDR3 sequences listed, roughly 18% are singletons. Sequenced sample: blood, either unsorted or a sorted T cell fraction (not recorded which). The source is a human donor who was either an allogeneic HSCT recipient or a stem cell or donor lymphocyte infusion donor (not recorded which). It is not recorded whose cells these are; they may come from a transplant donor. Both conserved end residues are part of each CDR3. The D gene is left open where the match is weak. The size field is filled for only some rows; it gives once, few, many or a size class.

CDR3 protein	CDR3 DNA	clone size	V gene	J gene	D gene
CASISPPAQSTFF	TGTGCCAGCATCTCGCCCCCGGCGCAATCAACTTTCTTT	-	TRBV7-9	TRBJ1-1	-
CASSGSDPGFKGQGGNTGELFF	TGTGCCAGCAGTGGGTCCGACCCAGGATTTAAGGGACAGGGTGGGAACACCGGGGAGCTGTTTTTT	-	TRBV25-1	TRBJ2-2	TRBD1
CASKSGHYNEQFF	TGTGCCAGCAAGAGCGGGCATTACAATGAGCAGTTCTTC	-	TRBV3-1	TRBJ2-1	-
CASRQGQGEQYF	TGTGCCAGCCGTCAGGGTCAGGGGGAGCAGTACTTC	-	TRBV3-1	TRBJ2-7	-
CATSGTPGQIQETQYF	TGTGCCACCAGTGGGACTCCGGGACAGATCCAAGAGACCCAGTACTTC	-	TRBV24-1	TRBJ2-5	TRBD1
CASSDFTDTQYF	TGTGCCAGCAGTGATTTTACAGATACGCAGTATTTT	few	TRBV6-1	TRBJ2-3	-
CASSSHTQDYEQYF	TGTGCCAGCAGTTCCCATACACAAGACTACGAGCAGTACTTC	few	TRBV12-3/TRBV12-4	TRBJ2-7	-
CASSPLGGRGNQPQHF	TGTGCCAGCTCACCACTGGGAGGTCGGGGCAATCAGCCCCAGCATTTT	-	TRBV18	TRBJ1-5	-
CASSLLGGRGSTEAFF	TGTGCCAGCAGCTTATTAGGCGGGCGGGGGAGCACTGAAGCTTTCTTT	-	TRBV7-8	TRBJ1-1	-
CASSLVWTPDEKLFF	TGTGCCAGCAGCTTAGTCTGGACACCGGATGAAAAACTGTTTTTT	-	TRBV7-2	TRBJ1-4	-
CSARDRAMQYF	TGCAGTGCTAGAGATAGGGCGATGCAGTACTTC	many	TRBV20-1	TRBJ2-7	-
CAISGGDNGRLNGYTF	TGTGCCATCAGTGGGGGGGACAATGGCCGTCTAAATGGCTACACCTTC	few	TRBV10-3	TRBJ1-2	-